Sequencing of this T cell receptor (beta chain) was carried out in a study of blood T cell repertoires in COVID-19. Study-wide background: The cDNA or gDNA used as material had been derived from T cells, B-cell-depleted T cells, or PBMCs.

Germline V gene lookup returns CDR1 SEHNR and CDR2 FQNEAQ (reference sequence). V lost 0 bases, J lost 12 bases, and 11 bases lay in between. The CDR3 totals 13 residues. The study assigned cohorts using participant-reported clinical history. Exposed volunteers were people who met a COVID-19 case within 2 weeks before study entry. In the authors' methods: Reference gene primer amplification gave estimated nucleated cell counts. Some clones are missing from TCRdb's copy, which holds only in-frame ones; the method was immunoSEQ multiplex PCR. V and J calls plus clone size are reproduced from that table; the DNA served to infer D and trimming. This table holds roughly 180,000 clones, approximately 80% found once.

The sequence was obtained from a man between 60 and 75 years old who had been exposed to COVID-19. The sample taken for sequencing was PBMCs or T cells enriched from blood (not recorded which). V gene TRBV7-9 combines with J gene TRBJ1-4; a possible D gene is TRBD1 (5 bases). CDR3 nucleotide sequence: TGTGCCAGCAGCTTAGCGGACACCTCTCAACTGTTTTTT. It yields the protein CASSLADTSQLFF.